Below are 14 T cell receptor beta chains sequenced from a single sample in a study of T cell responses to AZD1222 COVID-19 vaccine (dated by TCRdb to the early 2020s). Explained via the paper, the time point label denotes: about 28 days (+/-7) after the second vaccine dose. Library prep was done by the immunoSEQ multiplex PCR assay. This is the immuneACCESS table as TCRdb keeps it, with only in-frame sequences that have V and J called. A part of the clones is gone; compared with another copy, unresolved V genes explain less than half, and the rest is unexplained. This sample is represented by approximately 300,000 clones; about 94% of them were singletons. Clones ranked in the top ten supply less than 0.65% of the sample. The sample here was peripheral blood, taken 28 days after the second AZD1222 dose. These receptors were taken from an adult who received the AZD1222 COVID-19 vaccine.

The V gene is TRBV6-5, the J gene TRBJ2-3; maybe TRBD2 (7 bases). The CDR3 covers 15 residues. With 2 bases removed from V and 1 base from J, the gap between germline ends came to 10 bases. The germline CDR1 and CDR2 sequences are MNHEY and SVGAGI. CDR3 bases: TGTGCCAGCAGTTACGCGGGGGCTCGCACAGATACGCAGTATTTT. Translation: CASSYAGARTDTQYF.

J is TRBJ2-2 and V is TRBV5-4, with 8 bases identical to TRBD2. The V and J ends lost 1 base and 3 bases, in that order; junction bases with no gene match: 8. The CDR3 has 17 amino acids. Per germline, CDR1 SGHNT and CDR2 YYREEE (reference sequence). Written as DNA, the CDR3 is TGTGCCAGCAGCTTGCGCCTAGCGGGTTTGGACACCGGGGAGCTGTTTTTT. Protein: CASSLRLAGLDTGELFF.

The chain recombines TRBV7-9 with TRBJ1-6; D gene ambiguous. The ends were cut back, 1 base at V and 15 bases at J, with 13 bases in the middle. The length of the CDR3 is 13 residues. Per germline, CDR1 SEHNR and CDR2 FQNEAQ (reference sequence). The CDR3 loop is CASSLEAGSRLHF. CDR3 nucleotide sequence: TGTGCCAGCAGCTTAGAAGCAGGCTCTCGCCTCCACTTT. Drawing the rest from reference TRBV7-9 and TRBJ1-6, the complete variable domain is DTGVSQNPRHKITKRGQNVTFRCDPISEHNRLYWYRQTLGQGPEFLTYFQNEAQLEKSRLLSDRFSAERPKGSFSTLEIQRTEQGDSAMYLCASSLEAGSRLHFGNGTRLTVT.

The chain employs TRBV5-1 and TRBJ2-7; 10 bases match TRBD1. The CDR3 loop spans 15 amino acids. J lost 2 bases, V lost 3 bases, and 5 bases had no gene match. Per the germline V gene, CDR1 is SGHRS and CDR2 is YFSETQ. CDR3 loop: CASSWGQGTTYEQYF. CDR3 sequence (DNA): TGCGCCAGCAGCTGGGGACAGGGGACCACCTACGAGCAGTACTTC.

The J gene is TRBJ1-3, the V gene TRBV5-1, with no clear D. With 1 base removed from V and 0 bases from J, the gap between germline ends came to 2 bases. CDR1 and CDR2 (germline): SGHRS, YFSETQ. The CDR3 has 13 amino acids. The CDR3 reads CASSLSSGNTIYF. The CDR3 DNA is TGCGCCAGCAGCTTGTCCTCTGGAAACACCATATATTTT.

CDR3 coding DNA: TGTGCCAGCAGTGAAATCGACAGGGGAAATGAAAAACTGTTTTTT. Encoded protein: CASSEIDRGNEKLFF. This chain links TRBV25-1 with TRBJ1-4; 8 bases agree with TRBD1. The CDR3 is 15 residues long. V lost 2 bases, J lost 5 bases, and 4 bases stayed unmatched. From germline, CDR1 is MGHDK and CDR2 SYGVNS.

The gene calls are TRBV7-2 and TRBJ2-1; 8 bases are a match to TRBD2. This CDR3 spans 17 amino acids. Trimming took 1 base from V and 7 from J; bases not matched to a gene: 12. Germline CDR1 SGHTA, CDR2 FQGNSA. The CDR3 protein is CASSLVGGSGRGNEQFF. The DNA of the CDR3 is TGTGCCAGCAGCTTAGTGGGCGGAAGCGGGAGAGGTAATGAGCAGTTCTTC.

This rearrangement joins TRBV4-1 to TRBJ2-7, with TRBD2 matching over 8 bases. The V segment lost 4 bases and the J segment 2 bases; nucleotides outside the gene matches: 22. The germline CDR1 and CDR2 sequences are MGHRA and YSYEKL. The CDR3 extends over 20 amino acids. As DNA, the CDR3 is TGCGCCAGCAGCCCAACCCACATTATAGCGGGGCCCACGCGAACCTACGAGCAGTACTTC. Protein sequence: CASSPTHIIAGPTRTYEQYF.

The chain carries TRBV19 and TRBJ1-3; a weak D match, TRBD1 (6 bases). CDR3 length equals 14 residues. Between the trimmed V and J ends, which lost 7 bases and 2 bases, there was a span of 12 bases. From germline, CDR1 is LNHDA and CDR2 SQIVND (reference sequence). For the CDR3, the DNA is TGTGCCAGTACCTCGGAGGGGGCTGGAAACACCATATATTTT. It encodes CASTSEGAGNTIYF.

V and J are TRBV5-1 and TRBJ1-4, with D possibly being TRBD1 (5 bases). Germline V CDR1 and CDR2: SGHRS, YFSETQ. V lost 7 bases and J lost 6, with 16 bases in between. The CDR3 length is 14 residues. This CDR3 reads CASSEMGTDEKLFF. CDR3 sequence (DNA): TGCGCCAGCTCCGAGATGGGGACGGATGAAAAACTGTTTTTT.

The J gene is TRBJ1-5, the V gene TRBV19; 7 bases are a match to TRBD1. V lost 4 bases and J lost 7; bases outside the gene matches: 7. The CDR3 consists of 14 residues. In germline, CDR1 is LNHDA, CDR2 SQIVND (reference sequence). Here the CDR3 DNA reads TGTGCCAGTAGTAGTACAGGGGCCAGGCAGCCCCAGCATTTT. Translation: CASSSTGARQPQHF.

The gene calls are TRBV28 and TRBJ2-7; the D gene is possibly TRBD1 (5 bases). The CDR3 contains 14 residues. Germline loops: CDR1 MDHEN, CDR2 SYDVKM. Trimming pared 1 base from V and 5 bases from J, leaving 12 bases between. The CDR3 DNA is TGTGCCAGCAGTTTATCAAGGGGCTGGGACGAGCAGTACTTC. Its translation: CASSLSRGWDEQYF.

The chain recombines TRBV28 with TRBJ1-2; D ambiguous. Germline V CDR1 and CDR2: MDHEN, SYDVKM. The CDR3 length is 13 residues. Trimming shortened V by 5 bases and J by 8 bases, and 15 bases separated the two germline ends. CDR3 coding DNA: TGTGCCAGCAGTCCCTACTACGGCGGAGGCTACACCTTC. This encodes CASSPYYGGGYTF.

CDR3 region: CASSQAPTNTGELFF. The DNA of the CDR3 is TGTGCCAGCAGCCAAGCTCCTACGAACACCGGGGAGCTGTTTTTT. The chain uses TRBV4-2 and TRBJ2-2; D call uncertain. Germline-derived CDR1 and CDR2 are LGHNA and YNFKEQ. Trimming shortened V by 1 base and J by 0 bases, and 6 bases separated the two germline ends. The CDR3 is made up of 15 amino acids.